The 29 T cell receptor beta chains below come from one sample, sequenced in a study of T cells in Graves' hyperthyroidism and ophthalmopathy. Amplified TCR beta CDR3 regions derived from RNA transcripts. In the first-round RT-PCR of the TCR CDR3, the HTBI primer set was used. TCRdb reanalysed the multiplex PCR reads using MiXCR and keeps one entry per CDR3 protein. The profile covers a few hundred thousand distinct CDR3 sequences, with roughly 19% appearing a single time and 35% to 45% taken by the ten largest. Sequencing was done on a sample of blood. These receptors were obtained from a man in his fifties or sixties with Graves' ophthalmopathy.

This clonotype occurred many times. CDR3 in DNA: TGTGCCTGGGAGGCGGGTTGGAAGCAGTACTTC. It specifies CAWEAGWKQYF. J is TRBJ2-7 and V is TRBV30; the D gene is possibly TRBD2 (5 bases). Germline V lookup: CDR1 GTSNPN, CDR2 SVGIG (reference sequence). The CDR3 contains 11 residues. V lost 5 bases and J 8 bases, leaving 13 bases between the germline ends.

The chain has TRBV2 and TRBJ2-5; 14 bases line up with TRBD2. The CDR3 totals 14 residues. Per the germline V gene, CDR1 is SNHLY and CDR2 is FYNNEI. V trimming: 6 bases; J trimming: 4 bases; junction bases outside the gene matches: 1. CDR3 sequence reads: CASRTSGRAETQYF. As DNA, the CDR3 is TGTGCCAGCAGGACTAGCGGGAGGGCAGAGACCCAGTACTTC.

Concerning this clonotype itself: Its ends do not fully match the called genes, so a read error is possible. This chain uses TRBV28 with TRBJ1-5; D remains unclear. CDR1 is MDHEN, CDR2 SYDVKM, per germline. The CDR3 is 14 residues long. DNA of the CDR3: TGTGCCAGCAGTTCCTCGCAGAGAAATCAGCGCCAGCATTTT. It encodes CASSSSQRNQRQHF.

The chain joins TRBV19 to TRBJ2-5; 10 bases fit TRBD1. Germline CDR1 reads LNHDA; CDR2 reads SQIVND (reference sequence). This CDR3 is 15 amino acids long. The V segment lost 6 bases and the J segment 5 bases; nucleotides outside the gene matches: 9. The CDR3 sequence: CASRAGTGAWETQYF. The CDR3 nucleotides read TGTGCCAGTAGGGCCGGGACAGGGGCCTGGGAGACCCAGTACTTC. Together with reference TRBV19 and TRBJ2-5, the CDR3 gives the full variable domain: DGGITQSPKYLFRKEGQNVTLSCEQNLNHDAMYWYRQDPGQGLRLIYYSQIVNDFQKGDIAEGYSVSREKKESFPLTVTSAQKNPTAFYLCASRAGTGAWETQYFGPGTRLLVL.

The chain carries TRBV5-1 and TRBJ2-2; 7 bases agree with TRBD1. Germline V CDR1 and CDR2: SGHRS, YFSETQ. V lost 1 base to trimming and J lost 0 bases; unmatched junction nucleotides: 3. The CDR3 sequence is 16 residues long. The CDR3, as DNA: TGCGCCAGCAGCTTGTTCACAGGGGCGAACACCGGGGAGCTGTTTTTT. Its translation: CASSLFTGANTGELFF.

V and J are TRBV10-3 and TRBJ2-1, with D perhaps matching TRBD2 (5 bases). V was pared by 6 bases and J by 5 bases, with 8 bases between. Germline CDR1 and CDR2: ENHRY and SYGVKD. This CDR3 contains 12 residues. CDR3 sequence reads: CAIRRLNNEQFF. CDR3 DNA: TGTGCCATCAGGAGACTAAACAATGAGCAGTTCTTC.

This clonotype was detected only a few times. This chain uses TRBV6-6 with TRBJ2-2; D not certain. The V gene lost 0 bases and the J gene lost 6 bases, with 2 bases spanning the gap. Germline V gene lookup returns CDR1 MNHNY and CDR2 SVGAGI (reference sequence). The CDR3 is 12 residues long. CDR3 protein: CASSYSAGELFF. CDR3 bases: TGTGCCAGCAGTTACTCGGCCGGGGAGCTGTTTTTT.

To note about this clonotype: This sequence may be a read error, since a much larger clone differs from it by one base. The chain employs TRBV28 and TRBJ2-3; possible D gene TRBD2, 5 bases. This CDR3 has 16 residues. Germline CDR1 is MDHEN and CDR2 is SYDVKM. Trimming removed 8 bases from V and 0 bases from J, with 18 bases in between. The CDR3 DNA reads TGTGCCAGCGCCATTAACCCTGGACTGAGCACAGATACGCAGTATTTT. Translating gives CASAINPGLSTDTQYF. The full variable domain, rest sourced from reference TRBV28 and TRBJ2-3, is DVKVTQSSRYLVKRTGEKVFLECVQDMDHENMFWYRQDPGLGLRLIYFSYDVKMKEKGDIPEGYSVSREKKERFSLILESASTNQTSMYLCASAINPGLSTDTQYFGPGTRLTVL.

The V call is TRBV27, the J call TRBJ2-2; TRBD2 is a possible D gene (5 bases). V was trimmed by 2 bases and J by 7 bases, leaving 11 bases between them. CDR3 length equals 14 residues. Germline values: CDR1 MNHEY, CDR2 SMNVEV (reference sequence). CDR3 amino acids: CASSLSLRVGELFF. The CDR3, as DNA: TGTGCCAGCAGTTTAAGTTTGCGGGTCGGGGAGCTGTTTTTT.

This chain links TRBV19 with TRBJ1-5; maybe TRBD1 (5 bases). The CDR3 totals 16 residues. Looked up from germline, CDR1 is LNHDA and CDR2 is SQIVND (reference sequence). Trimming pared 6 bases from V and 1 base from J, leaving 16 bases between. The CDR3 protein is CASRARDLGSNQPQHF. The CDR3 DNA sequence: TGTGCCAGTAGGGCCCGGGACTTGGGGAGCAATCAGCCCCAGCATTTT.

This clonotype was seen more than once but under ten times. The J gene is TRBJ2-3, the V gene TRBV3-1; TRBD1 agrees at 8 bases. Germline CDR1 LGHDT, CDR2 YNNKEL (reference sequence). The V segment lost 4 bases and the J segment 3 bases; nucleotides outside the gene matches: 9. This CDR3 is built from 16 residues. In nucleotides, the CDR3 is TGTGCCAGCAGCCTACCCGGGACAGGAGAAACAGATACGCAGTATTTT. Amino acids: CASSLPGTGETDTQYF.

In its sample, this clonotype was seen a few times. The rearrangement uses TRBV6-5 and TRBJ1-1; D might be TRBD1 (6 bases). Germline-derived CDR1 and CDR2 are MNHEY and SVGAGI. The CDR3 runs to 14 residues. V gave up 2 bases and J gave up 1 base, with 8 bases separating them. This chain's CDR3 is CASSYGQRNTEAFF. The CDR3 DNA follows: TGTGCCAGCAGTTACGGACAGCGGAACACTGAAGCTTTCTTT.

This clonotype has more than one count but fewer than ten. This sequence joins TRBV2 and TRBJ1-1; perhaps TRBD1 as D (6 bases). V was cut by 8 bases and J by 8 bases, with 18 bases left in between. The V gene's germline CDR1 is SNHLY and CDR2 FYNNEI. The CDR3 has 13 amino acids. In DNA form, the CDR3 reads TGTGCCAGCGGGCCCGGACAGTGGCAAGAAGCTTTCTTT. Translated, it gives CASGPGQWQEAFF.

The chain carries TRBV6-1 and TRBJ1-5, with D unclear. The CDR3 contains 13 residues. V was pared by 6 bases and J by 9 bases, with 15 bases between. Germline V gene data show CDR1 as MNHNS and CDR2 as SASEGT. The CDR3 coding sequence is TGTGCCAGCAGAGATGACCTGCGGGGGCCCCAGCATTTT. Residues: CASRDDLRGPQHF.

This chain links TRBV3-1 with TRBJ2-5, with TRBD2 matching over 7 bases. Per the germline V gene, CDR1 is LGHDT and CDR2 is YNNKEL (reference sequence). This CDR3 has 17 residues. V dropped 2 bases and J dropped 4; count of bases not matched to a gene: 13. The CDR3 is CASSQPLAGDQRETQYF. The CDR3 bases are TGTGCCAGCAGCCAACCTCTGGCGGGAGACCAACGAGAGACCCAGTACTTC.

This clonotype showed up many times. This chain links TRBV4-1 with TRBJ2-5; TRBD1 is a possible D gene (5 bases). Germline CDR1 reads MGHRA; CDR2 reads YSYEKL. V gave up 5 bases and J gave up 1 base, with 11 bases separating them. The CDR3 covers 14 residues. DNA of the CDR3: TGCGCCAGCAGCTCTCGACAGTTCCAAGAGACCCAGTACTTC. It encodes CASSSRQFQETQYF.

Ten or more counts support this clonotype. This chain links TRBV5-1 with TRBJ1-2, with 10 bases aligning to TRBD1. Germline V gives CDR1 SGHRS, CDR2 YFSETQ. The CDR3 runs 15 residues. The trim removed 4 bases at V and 2 bases at J, leaving 5 bases unmatched. This CDR3 is CASSTSGQGNYGYTF. The CDR3, as DNA: TGCGCCAGCAGCACCTCGGGACAGGGGAACTATGGCTACACCTTC.

This clonotype was observed many times. The V call is TRBV27, the J call TRBJ2-1; a possible D gene is TRBD2 (5 bases). Germline CDR1 MNHEY, CDR2 SMNVEV (reference sequence). The CDR3 is 13 residues long. V was pared by 6 bases and J by 6 bases, with 12 bases between. The CDR3 region is CASRLGMANEQFF. DNA of the CDR3: TGTGCCAGCAGACTCGGGATGGCCAATGAGCAGTTCTTC.

This clonotype was recorded at least ten times. The rearrangement joins TRBV7-3 to TRBJ2-1; TRBD2 agrees at 14 bases. In germline, CDR1 is SGHTA, CDR2 FQGTGA. The junction had 9 bases not matched to a gene; V was cut back by 1 base and J by 7 bases. The CDR3 extends over 18 amino acids. This CDR3 is CASSLRGPGTSGRNEQFF. In nucleotides, the CDR3 is TGTGCCAGCAGCTTAAGGGGTCCCGGGACTAGCGGGAGAAATGAGCAGTTCTTC.

The table lists this clonotype with many counts. V is TRBV9 and J is TRBJ2-7, with 9 bases that match TRBD2. Trimming at V came to 0 bases and at J to 5 bases, leaving 3 bases not matched to a gene. This CDR3 is 14 amino acids long. CDR1 is SGDLS, CDR2 YYNGEE, per germline. Here the CDR3 reads CASSVGLAGHEQYF. CDR3 coding DNA: TGTGCCAGCAGCGTAGGTCTAGCGGGACACGAGCAGTACTTC.

This rearrangement joins TRBV24-1 to TRBJ2-2, with 8 bases matching TRBD1. The CDR3 has 17 amino acids. The V gene's germline CDR1 is KGHDR and CDR2 SFDVKD. V lost 3 bases to trimming and J lost 7 bases; unmatched junction nucleotides: 12. The CDR3: CATSDLADRAIGGELFF. CDR3 DNA sequence: TGTGCCACCAGTGATCTGGCGGACAGGGCGATTGGCGGGGAGCTGTTTTTT.

This clonotype was counted ten times or more. V usage is TRBV30 and J usage is TRBJ1-1; perhaps TRBD1 as D (6 bases). Germline V gene data show CDR1 as GTSNPN and CDR2 as SVGIG (reference sequence). The CDR3 runs to 14 residues. V shed 5 bases and J shed 5 bases, with 18 bases lying between them. CDR3 coding DNA: TGTGCCTGGGGGGCCGGGGGCGCAGGTACTGAAGCTTTCTTT. Protein sequence: CAWGAGGAGTEAFF. The variable domain in full, completed from reference TRBV30 and TRBJ1-1, reads SQTIHQWPATLVQPVGSPLSLECTVEGTSNPNLYWYRQAAGRGLQLLFYSVGIGQISSEVPQNLSASRPQDRQFILSSKKLLLSDSGFYLCAWGAGGAGTEAFFGQGTRLTVV.

This clonotype was picked up many times. This chain uses TRBV28 with TRBJ2-5; 7 bases line up with TRBD1. The ends lost 10 bases at V and 5 bases at J; junction bases unmatched: 10. This CDR3 is 13 amino acids long. The germline V gene has CDR1 MDHEN and CDR2 SYDVKM. The CDR3 coding sequence is TGTGCCACGCGGACAGGCGGGCGGGAGACCCAGTACTTC. This gives the protein CATRTGGRETQYF.

This clonotype was picked up many times. J is TRBJ2-5 and V is TRBV5-6; perhaps TRBD2 as D (6 bases). Germline CDR1 SGHDT, CDR2 YYEEEE. CDR3 length equals 13 residues. With 1 base removed from V and 10 bases from J, the gap between germline ends came to 14 bases. CDR3 nucleotide sequence: TGTGCCAGCAGCTTGCGATCGGGGGAACTCCAGTACTTC. Its translation is CASSLRSGELQYF.

The V gene is TRBV28, the J gene TRBJ1-4; D is unresolved. This CDR3 region has 13 residues. V was pared by 7 bases and J by 7 bases, with 13 bases between. The germline V gene has CDR1 MDHEN and CDR2 SYDVKM. The CDR3 region is CASNYYKGEKLFF. Written as DNA, the CDR3 is TGTGCCAGCAATTACTATAAGGGTGAAAAACTGTTTTTT.

In regard to this clonotype: The junction shows a germline mismatch at one end, possibly a read error. This chain links TRBV28 with TRBJ2-5; D is undetermined. The length of the CDR3 is 14 residues. Germline V CDR1 and CDR2: MDHEN, SYDVKM. The CDR3 coding sequence is TGTGCCGGCAGTTTCTTGGGGATTCAAGAGACCCAGTACTTC. This gives the protein CAGSFLGIQETQYF.

This clonotype showed up just a few times. In DNA, the CDR3 is TGTGCCAGCAGCTCCCAACTAGCGGGAGGCAGGGATGAGCAGTTCTTC. Protein product: CASSSQLAGGRDEQFF. The J gene is TRBJ2-1, the V gene TRBV7-3, with 12 bases fitting TRBD2. The ends lost 4 bases at V and 8 bases at J; junction bases unmatched: 9. CDR1 is SGHTA and CDR2 is FQGTGA in the germline V gene. This CDR3 has 16 amino acids. Looking up the rest from reference TRBV7-3 and TRBJ2-1 gives the full variable domain: GAGVSQTPSNKVTEKGKYVELRCDPISGHTALYWYRQSLGQGPEFLIYFQGTGAADDSGLPNDRFFAVRPEGSVSTLKIQRTERGDSAVYLCASSSQLAGGRDEQFFGPGTRLTVL.

This clonotype was recorded at least ten times. The genes are TRBV11-2 and TRBJ1-2, with unresolved D. The CDR3 covers 16 residues. Trimming took 4 bases from V and 0 from J, leaving 15 bases between them. Per the germline V gene, CDR1 is SGHAT and CDR2 is FQNNGV. The CDR3 DNA is TGTGCCAGCAGCTCCCCTCGGACGGTCTCTAACTATGGCTACACCTTC. Its protein is CASSSPRTVSNYGYTF.

This clonotype has at least ten counts. The chain combines TRBV7-3 with TRBJ2-5; 9 nucleotides agree with TRBD2. In germline, CDR1 is SGHTA, CDR2 FQGTGA. V dropped 0 bases and J dropped 5; count of bases not matched to a gene: 4. The CDR3 has 15 residues. Written as DNA, the CDR3 is TGTGCCAGCAGCTTAACTAGCGGGAGTGGTGAGACCCAGTACTTC. Translating it yields CASSLTSGSGETQYF.